This entry is about one T cell receptor (beta chain). Its target is unknown. These data are taken from a study of T cell repertoires in cytomegalovirus infection. TCRdb re-analysed the reads in MiXCR, keeping a single row per CDR3 protein. The sample records fewer than 1,000,000 distinct CDR3 sequences, approximately 32% being singletons. The CDR3 has 15 amino acids. Between the trimmed V and J ends, which lost 6 bases and 2 bases, there was a span of 19 bases. CDR1 and CDR2 from the germline V gene are SQVTM and ANQGSEA. Study observations and caveats: Predominance within the ex vivo response was attributable to HLA-C-restricted CMV-specific TCR beta clonotypes.

The sequences come from cultured CD8+ T cells from PBMCs, collected from culture after CMV antigen stimulation. The receptor was isolated from a human donor in good health (CMV status not recorded). Some clones in this sample may be carry-over from other donors' samples. The chain recombines TRBV29-1 with TRBJ2-5, with D perhaps matching TRBD2 (5 bases). The CDR3: CSVGTRPEFQETQYF. CDR3 DNA: TGCAGCGTGGGAACTAGACCGGAGTTTCAAGAGACCCAGTACTTC.